Shown below are 8 T cell receptor beta chains from a single sample sequenced in a study of blood T cell repertoires in COVID-19. TCRdb's copy holds only in-frame clones and misses some; the assay was immunoSEQ multiplex PCR. Of under 200,000 clones in the sample, roughly 75% were seen once. Sample: peripheral blood. The receptor source for this set is a man between 65 and 85 years old with active or convalescent COVID-19.

The chain links TRBV5-6 to TRBJ1-5; TRBD1 agrees at 10 bases. The CDR3 covers 14 residues. V lost 2 bases to trimming and J lost 7 bases; unmatched junction nucleotides: 3. Germline CDR1 SGHDT, CDR2 YYEEEE. Here the CDR3 reads CASSFWDRGQPQHF. The CDR3 DNA reads as TGTGCCAGCAGCTTTTGGGACAGGGGACAGCCCCAGCATTTT.

V and J are TRBV5-1 and TRBJ1-4, with TRBD1 matching 7 bases. J lost 0 bases, V lost 4 bases, and 6 bases had no gene match. The CDR3 is 16 amino acids. CDR1 is SGHRS and CDR2 is YFSETQ in the germline V gene. The CDR3 DNA is TGCGCCAGCAGCCCGGGACAGTATGCAACTAATGAAAAACTGTTTTTT. It yields the protein CASSPGQYATNEKLFF.

This clone was seen just once. The chain recombines TRBV7-2 with TRBJ1-4; 7 bases line up with TRBD1. Trimming cost V 5 bases and J 3 bases; bases outside gene matches: 6. In germline, CDR1 is SGHTA, CDR2 FQGNSA. The CDR3 runs 15 residues. The CDR3 spells CASSKMGQSNEKLFF. CDR3 sequence (DNA): TGTGCCAGCAGCAAGATGGGACAGTCTAATGAAAAACTGTTTTTT. The full variable domain, with the rest looked up from reference TRBV7-2 and TRBJ1-4, is GAGVSQSPSNKVTEKGKDVELRCDPISGHTALYWYRQSLGQGLEFLIYFQGNSAPDKSGLPSDRFSAERTGGSVSTLTIQRTQQEDSAVYLCASSKMGQSNEKLFFGSGTQLSVL.

The chain links TRBV27 to TRBJ2-7, with D possibly matching TRBD1 (5 bases). Trimming removed 4 bases from V and 2 bases from J, with 18 bases in between. In germline, CDR1 is MNHEY, CDR2 SMNVEV (reference sequence). The CDR3 runs 16 residues. The CDR3 DNA is TGTGCCAGCAGTTCCCCAATCAGGGCTAGAGCCTACGAGCAGTACTTC. As protein: CASSSPIRARAYEQYF.

The DNA for the CDR3 is TGTGCCAGCAGCCAAGTGGCGAACACTGAAGCTTTCTTT. Translated: CASSQVANTEAFF. The chain is built from TRBV3-1 (or the pseudogene TRBV3-2) and TRBJ1-1; D remains ambiguous. Deletions cut 1 base from V and 1 base from J, with 4 bases between. The CDR3 is 13 amino acids. The germline gives CDR1 LGHDT, CDR2 YNNKEL (reference sequence).

V and J are TRBV6-5 and TRBJ1-5; 7 bases are shared with TRBD1. V lost 6 bases to trimming and J lost 4 bases; unmatched junction nucleotides: 6. CDR3 length: 14 residues. In germline, CDR1 is MNHEY, CDR2 SVGAGI. CDR3 sequence reads: CASRTTGANQPQHF. For the CDR3, the DNA is TGTGCCAGCAGAACAACAGGGGCAAATCAGCCCCAGCATTTT.

This chain links TRBV2 with TRBJ1-5, with D unresolved. CDR3 length: 16 residues. Trimming removed 6 bases at V and 1 base at J, with 16 bases between. Germline lookup yields CDR1 SNHLY and CDR2 FYNNEI. The CDR3, as DNA: TGTGCCAGCAGCTCCCCTCCCGGGGAAAGCAATCAGCCCCAGCATTTT. Its translation is CASSSPPGESNQPQHF.

The V call is TRBV5-4, the J call TRBJ2-3, with D uncertain. The CDR3 runs to 13 residues. The V end lost 3 bases, the J end lost 1 base, and 6 bases lay between the germline ends. The germline CDR1 and CDR2 sequences are SGHNT and YYREEE (reference sequence). The CDR3 here is CASSSLGTDTQYF. CDR3 sequence (DNA): TGTGCCAGCAGCTCCTTAGGCACAGATACGCAGTATTTT.